Each of the 25 T cell receptor beta chains below was sequenced from the same sample in a study of cytomegalovirus exposure and HLA in healthy donors. PCR was performed using 60 Vbeta and 13 Jbeta primers. Clones were sequenced by immunoSEQ multiplex PCR, and TCRdb holds only the in-frame ones, with some missing. The table records fewer than 150,000 clones, roughly four fifths of them present only once. Specimen: PBMCs. The receptors stem from a human donor in good health.

Only a few counts were recorded for this clone. The chain couples TRBV19 to TRBJ1-6, with D unresolved. The CDR3 is made up of 13 amino acids. V lost 3 bases to trimming and J lost 6 bases, with 6 bases between them. In germline, CDR1 is LNHDA, CDR2 SQIVND (reference sequence). The CDR3: CASSMGSNSPLHF. The CDR3 coding sequence is TGTGCCAGTAGTATGGGGAGTAATTCACCCCTCCACTTT.

The chain carries TRBV7-3 and TRBJ1-1, with 7 bases lining up with TRBD1. The CDR3 sequence is 13 residues long. CDR1 and CDR2 (germline): SGHTA, FQGTGA. Trimming took 4 bases from V and 4 from J; bases not matched to a gene: 3. The CDR3 loop reads CASSSTGSTEAFF. The CDR3 coding sequence is TGTGCCAGCAGCTCGACAGGGTCCACTGAAGCTTTCTTT.

This chain uses TRBV11-2 with TRBJ2-1, with 12 positions matching TRBD2. This CDR3 contains 16 residues. CDR1 is SGHAT and CDR2 is FQNNGV in the germline V gene. Trimming took 3 bases from V and 4 from J; bases not matched to a gene: 4. In DNA, the CDR3 is TGTGCCAGCAGCTTGGGACTAGCGGGTATTTACAATGAGCAGTTCTTC. It is translated as CASSLGLAGIYNEQFF.

This chain joins TRBV2 and TRBJ2-7, with TRBD1 identical over 7 bases. Germline V gives CDR1 SNHLY, CDR2 FYNNEI. Germline trimming cut 11 bases from V and 0 bases from J; bases unmatched to any gene: 7. The CDR3 spans 13 residues. Here the CDR3 reads CAVYRDSSYEQYF. The CDR3 nucleotides are TGTGCCGTATACCGGGACAGCTCCTACGAGCAGTACTTC.

This rearrangement joins TRBV27 to TRBJ1-5; TRBD1 aligns across 7 bases. The CDR3 covers 15 residues. Germline CDR1 and CDR2: MNHEY and SMNVEV (reference sequence). J was trimmed by 3 bases and V by 2 bases; bases with no gene match: 4. CDR3 loop: CASSLEGAYNQPQHF. CDR3 DNA sequence: TGTGCCAGCAGTTTAGAGGGGGCTTACAATCAGCCCCAGCATTTT.

The chain uses TRBV5-5 and TRBJ1-5; D gene unclear. The CDR3 consists of 14 residues. The germline V gene encodes CDR1 SGHKS and CDR2 YYEKEE (reference sequence). V was pared by 2 bases and J by 0 bases, with 6 bases between. This CDR3 reads CASSFSDSNQPQHF. For the CDR3, the DNA is TGTGCCAGCAGCTTCAGTGATAGCAATCAGCCCCAGCATTTT.

CDR3: CAWRNPYEAFF. In DNA, the CDR3 is TGTGCCTGGAGGAACCCCTATGAAGCTTTCTTT. The rearrangement uses TRBV30 and TRBJ1-1; no clear D gene. CDR1 GTSNPN and CDR2 SVGIG come from the germline V gene (reference sequence). This CDR3 is 11 amino acids long. V was pared by 3 bases and J by 7 bases, with 9 bases between.

This rearrangement joins TRBV15 to TRBJ1-5; maybe TRBD1 (5 bases). CDR1 and CDR2 (germline): LNHNV, YYDKDF (reference sequence). The ends were cut back, 6 bases at V and 4 bases at J, with 10 bases in the middle. The length of the CDR3 is 13 residues. CDR3 amino acids: CATSEGTNQPQHF. CDR3 coding DNA: TGTGCCACCAGTGAGGGGACTAATCAGCCCCAGCATTTT.

This clone was picked up a small number of times. The chain joins TRBV11-2 to TRBJ2-6; D possibly corresponds to TRBD1 (5 bases). Germline V lookup: CDR1 SGHAT, CDR2 FQNNGV. Trimming left V 1 base short and J 0 bases short, with 13 bases between. This CDR3 contains 18 residues. The CDR3 DNA follows: TGTGCCAGCAGCTTAGTCCCCCCTGACAGCTCTGGGGCCAACGTCCTGACTTTC. Protein: CASSLVPPDSSGANVLTF.

Only a few counts were recorded for this clone. The CDR3 DNA reads TGTGCCAGCAGGGGGGCCGGGGCGCCTAATGAAAAACTGTTTTTT. It codes for CASRGAGAPNEKLFF. The V and J genes are TRBV25-1 and TRBJ1-4, with a possible D match to TRBD1 (6 bases). Trimming left V 6 bases short and J 3 bases short, with 14 bases between. The CDR3 length is 15 residues. CDR1 MGHDK and CDR2 SYGVNS come from the germline V gene.

V gene TRBV6-1 combines with J gene TRBJ2-1, with D unclear. CDR1 MNHNS and CDR2 SASEGT come from the germline V gene. The CDR3 spans 11 residues. V lost 6 bases, J lost 5 bases, and 5 bases lay in between. This CDR3 is CASRAHNEQFF. The CDR3 DNA sequence: TGTGCCAGCAGGGCCCACAATGAGCAGTTCTTC.

This chain connects TRBV20-1 to TRBJ2-1; D gene ambiguous. This CDR3 is 11 amino acids long. V was shortened by 2 bases and J by 8 bases, with 7 bases between the two germline ends. Germline lookup yields CDR1 DFQATT and CDR2 SNEGSKA (reference sequence). The CDR3: CSARMGDEQFF. CDR3 DNA: TGCAGTGCTAGAATGGGCGATGAGCAGTTCTTC.

This clone was seen only a few times. The chain is built from TRBV6-1 and TRBJ2-7, with D possibly matching TRBD2 (5 bases). Germline CDR1 is MNHNS and CDR2 is SASEGT. The V and J ends lost 6 bases and 1 base respectively, with 10 bases between them. There are 13 residues in the CDR3. Written as DNA, the CDR3 is TGTGCCAGCAGCGACGGGAATTCCTACGAGCAGTACTTC. This encodes CASSDGNSYEQYF.

In DNA, the CDR3 is TGTGCCAGCAGTGAAAGCGGGAAATACACTGAAGCTTTCTTT. Amino acid sequence: CASSESGKYTEAFF. V usage is TRBV6-1 and J usage is TRBJ1-1; D remains unclear. Germline lookup yields CDR1 MNHNS and CDR2 SASEGT. The CDR3 extends over 14 amino acids. V was shortened by 2 bases and J by 3 bases, with 10 bases between the two germline ends.

The chain is built from TRBV11-2 and TRBJ2-1; D is possibly TRBD1 (5 bases). V was shortened by 0 bases and J by 6 bases, with 9 bases between the two germline ends. The length of the CDR3 is 14 residues. Germline-derived CDR1 and CDR2 are SGHAT and FQNNGV. The CDR3 DNA is TGTGCCAGCAGCTTAGATCGACAGACCAATGAGCAGTTCTTC. Its protein product is CASSLDRQTNEQFF.

This sequence joins TRBV4-1 and TRBJ2-3; 15 positions agree with TRBD2. Germline V lookup: CDR1 MGHRA, CDR2 YSYEKL. The trim removed 3 bases at V and 1 base at J, leaving 8 bases unmatched. This CDR3 comprises 19 residues. The CDR3 region has the DNA TGCGCCAGCAGCCACACTGGACTAGCGGGGGGGCTCGGCACAGATACGCAGTATTTT. Protein product: CASSHTGLAGGLGTDTQYF.

The chain joins TRBV27 to TRBJ1-1, with D hard to call. V dropped 5 bases and J dropped 7 bases, with 14 bases sitting between them. The CDR3 runs to 13 residues. The germline V gene has CDR1 MNHEY and CDR2 SMNVEV (reference sequence). The CDR3 is CASSRLGGVEAFF. The CDR3 bases are TGTGCCAGCAGTCGCCTGGGCGGGGTTGAAGCTTTCTTT.

The chain employs TRBV19 and TRBJ1-2; 8 bases match TRBD1. CDR1 is LNHDA and CDR2 is SQIVND in the germline V gene (reference sequence). The CDR3 is 15 amino acids. The V segment lost 2 bases and the J segment 4 bases; nucleotides outside the gene matches: 6. The CDR3 DNA reads TGTGCCAGTAGTATATACCCAGGGACAGGCTATGGCTACACCTTC. Its protein product is CASSIYPGTGYGYTF.

The chain uses TRBV30 and TRBJ1-2; D is unclear. The CDR3 sequence is 11 residues long. Germline lookup yields CDR1 GTSNPN and CDR2 SVGIG (reference sequence). The V end lost 0 bases, the J end lost 7 bases, and 6 bases lay between the germline ends. CDR3 region: CAWSVSGGYTF. As DNA, the CDR3 is TGTGCCTGGAGTGTTTCGGGTGGCTACACCTTC.

The J gene is TRBJ2-3, the V gene TRBV5-6; 16 bases are shared with TRBD2. The CDR3 spans 17 residues. Germline CDR1 reads SGHDT; CDR2 reads YYEEEE. The V segment lost 4 bases and the J segment 6 bases; nucleotides outside the gene matches: 8. The CDR3 loop reads CASSRQGLAGGRDTQYF. CDR3 bases: TGTGCCAGCAGCCGCCAGGGACTAGCGGGGGGGCGCGATACGCAGTATTTT.

This clone is a singleton in its sample. V and J are TRBV6-5 and TRBJ2-5, with D tentatively TRBD1 (5 bases). This CDR3 is 16 amino acids long. Trimming left V 0 bases short and J 5 bases short, with 16 bases between. Germline V gene data show CDR1 as MNHEY and CDR2 as SVGAGI. The CDR3 region is CASSYSYKGRGETQYF. CDR3 DNA: TGTGCCAGCAGTTACTCGTACAAGGGGCGTGGGGAGACCCAGTACTTC.

The gene calls are TRBV18 and TRBJ1-6, with D unclear. The CDR3 loop spans 10 amino acids. The V and J ends lost 8 bases and 10 bases respectively, with 6 bases between them. The germline gives CDR1 KGHSH, CDR2 LQKENI. CDR3 protein: CASAISPLHF. CDR3 in DNA: TGTGCCAGCGCTATATCACCCCTCCACTTT.

The rearrangement joins TRBV6-5 to TRBJ1-6, with 9 bases matching TRBD1. This CDR3 spans 14 amino acids. CDR1 is MNHEY, CDR2 SVGAGI, per germline. J lost 10 bases, V lost 6 bases, and 7 bases had no gene match. CDR3 in DNA: TGTGCCAGCAGCGAAGGACAGGGGAGGTCACCCCTCCACTTT. Protein sequence: CASSEGQGRSPLHF.

V is TRBV4-1 and J is TRBJ2-3, with TRBD2 matching over 10 bases. Germline V lookup: CDR1 MGHRA, CDR2 YSYEKL. The CDR3 extends over 14 amino acids. V shed 7 bases, J shed 6 bases, and the junction held 7 bases outside the gene matches. CDR3 sequence reads: CASKSIAGGDTQYF. For the CDR3, the DNA is TGCGCCAGCAAATCTATAGCGGGGGGTGATACGCAGTATTTT.

The rearrangement links TRBV5-1 to TRBJ2-7, with D perhaps matching TRBD2 (5 bases). Germline V gene lookup returns CDR1 SGHRS and CDR2 YFSETQ. The germline V and J ends were trimmed by 4 bases and 3 bases, with 17 bases remaining between them. CDR3 length equals 15 residues. The CDR3 loop reads CASSPGLTGDYEQYF. The CDR3 nucleotides are TGCGCCAGCAGCCCTGGACTTACCGGGGACTACGAGCAGTACTTC. The complete variable domain, with remaining parts taken from reference TRBV5-1 and TRBJ2-7, reads KAGVTQTPRYLIKTRGQQVTLSCSPISGHRSVSWYQQTPGQGLQFLFEYFSETQRNKGNFPGRFSGRQFSNSRSEMNVSTLELGDSALYLCASSPGLTGDYEQYFGPGTRLTVT.